This T cell receptor beta chain was documented in a study of T cell repertoires in cytomegalovirus infection. Study overall: Indicated by public TCR beta signatures were CMV infection and matching HLA type. Study observations and caveats: CMV carriers having the relevant HLA were flagged by cumulative public TCR beta family frequency.

Germline lookup yields CDR1 SGHRS and CDR2 YFSETQ. Losses at the gene ends were 2 bases for V and 5 bases for J; bases not matched to a gene: 4. The CDR3 has 14 residues. This clonotype was detected a few times. Its antigen is still unknown. TCRdb re-derived calls from the reads in MiXCR, one entry per CDR3 protein. This sample yields about 110,000 distinct CDR3 sequences, of which over 9.5% are seen a single time; roughly 29% belongs to the top ten. This chain joins TRBV5-1 and TRBJ2-3; 8 bases agree with TRBD1. The source is a human donor in good health (CMV status not recorded). Some clones in this sample may be carry-over from other donors' samples. Sequenced: PBMCs, sequenced either directly or after in vitro stimulation (not recorded which). The CDR3 reads CASSFQGAKDTQYF. Written as DNA, the CDR3 is TGCGCCAGCAGCTTTCAGGGGGCGAAAGATACGCAGTATTTT.